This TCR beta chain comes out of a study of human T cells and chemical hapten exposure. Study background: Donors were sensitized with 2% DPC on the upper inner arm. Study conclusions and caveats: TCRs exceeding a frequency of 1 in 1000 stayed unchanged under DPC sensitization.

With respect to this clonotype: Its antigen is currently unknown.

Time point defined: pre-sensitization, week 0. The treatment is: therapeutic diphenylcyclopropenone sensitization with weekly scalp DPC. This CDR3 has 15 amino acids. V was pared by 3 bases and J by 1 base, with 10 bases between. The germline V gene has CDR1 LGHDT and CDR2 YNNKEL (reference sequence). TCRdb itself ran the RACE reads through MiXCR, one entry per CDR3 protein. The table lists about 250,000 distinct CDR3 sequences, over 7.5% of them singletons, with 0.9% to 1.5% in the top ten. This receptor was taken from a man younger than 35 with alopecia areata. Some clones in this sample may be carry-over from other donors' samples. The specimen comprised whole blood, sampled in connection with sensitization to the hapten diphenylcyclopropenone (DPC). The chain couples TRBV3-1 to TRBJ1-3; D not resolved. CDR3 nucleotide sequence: TGTGCCAGCAGCCATACGGAGGGTTCTGGAAACACCATATATTTT. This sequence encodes CASSHTEGSGNTIYF.